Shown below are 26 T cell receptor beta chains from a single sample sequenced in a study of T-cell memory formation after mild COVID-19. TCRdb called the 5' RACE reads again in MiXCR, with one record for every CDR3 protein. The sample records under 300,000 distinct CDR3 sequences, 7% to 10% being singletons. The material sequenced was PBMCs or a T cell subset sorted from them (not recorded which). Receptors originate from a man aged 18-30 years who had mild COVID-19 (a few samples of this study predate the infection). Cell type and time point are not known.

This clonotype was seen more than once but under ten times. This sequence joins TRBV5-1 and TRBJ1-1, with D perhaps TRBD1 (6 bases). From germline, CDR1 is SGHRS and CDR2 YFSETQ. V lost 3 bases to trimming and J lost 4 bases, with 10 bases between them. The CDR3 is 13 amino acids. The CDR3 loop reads CASSSEGGTEAFF. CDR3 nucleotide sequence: TGCGCCAGCAGCTCAGAGGGGGGCACTGAAGCTTTCTTT.

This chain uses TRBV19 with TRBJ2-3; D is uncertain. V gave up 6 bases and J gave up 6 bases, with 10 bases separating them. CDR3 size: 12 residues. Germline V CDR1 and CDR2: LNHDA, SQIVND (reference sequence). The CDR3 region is CASSRMGDTQYF. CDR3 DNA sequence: TGTGCCAGTAGCCGGATGGGGGATACGCAGTATTTT.

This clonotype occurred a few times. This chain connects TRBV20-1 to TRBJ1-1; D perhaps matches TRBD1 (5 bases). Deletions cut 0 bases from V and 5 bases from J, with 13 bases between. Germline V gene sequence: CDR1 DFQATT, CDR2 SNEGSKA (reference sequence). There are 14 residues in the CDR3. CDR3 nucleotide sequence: TGCAGTGCTAGAGATTTAGGGAGGGGAACTGAAGCTTTCTTT. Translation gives CSARDLGRGTEAFF.

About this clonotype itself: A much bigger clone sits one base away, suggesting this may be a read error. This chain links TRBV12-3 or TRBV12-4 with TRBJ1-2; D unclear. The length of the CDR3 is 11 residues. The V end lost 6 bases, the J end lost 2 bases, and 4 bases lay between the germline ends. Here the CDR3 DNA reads TGTGCCAGCAGACGAAACTATGGCTACACCTTC. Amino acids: CASRRNYGYTF.

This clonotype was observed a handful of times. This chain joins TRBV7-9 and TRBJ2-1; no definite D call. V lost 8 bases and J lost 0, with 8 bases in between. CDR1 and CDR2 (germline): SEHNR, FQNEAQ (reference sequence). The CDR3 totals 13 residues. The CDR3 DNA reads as TGTGCCAGCGGTGAGTCCTCCTACAATGAGCAGTTCTTC. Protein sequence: CASGESSYNEQFF.

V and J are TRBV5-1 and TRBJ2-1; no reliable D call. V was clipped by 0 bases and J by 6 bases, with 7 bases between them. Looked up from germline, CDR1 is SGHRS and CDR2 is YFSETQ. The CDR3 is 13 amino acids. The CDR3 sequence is CASSLDAGNEQFF. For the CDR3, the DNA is TGCGCCAGCAGCTTGGACGCAGGCAATGAGCAGTTCTTC.

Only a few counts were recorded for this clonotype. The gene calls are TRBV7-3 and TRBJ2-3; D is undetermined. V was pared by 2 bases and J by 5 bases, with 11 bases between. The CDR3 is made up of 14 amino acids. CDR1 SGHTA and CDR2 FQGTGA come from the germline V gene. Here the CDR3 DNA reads TGTGCCAGCAGCTTATCTCCAGCGAAAGATACGCAGTATTTT. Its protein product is CASSLSPAKDTQYF.

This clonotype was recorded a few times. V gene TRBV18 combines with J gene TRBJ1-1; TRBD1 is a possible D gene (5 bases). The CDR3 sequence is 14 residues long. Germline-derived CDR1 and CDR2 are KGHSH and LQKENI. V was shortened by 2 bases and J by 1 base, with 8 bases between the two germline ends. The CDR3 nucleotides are TGTGCCAGCTCACCATTTGACAGGAACACTGAAGCTTTCTTT. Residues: CASSPFDRNTEAFF.

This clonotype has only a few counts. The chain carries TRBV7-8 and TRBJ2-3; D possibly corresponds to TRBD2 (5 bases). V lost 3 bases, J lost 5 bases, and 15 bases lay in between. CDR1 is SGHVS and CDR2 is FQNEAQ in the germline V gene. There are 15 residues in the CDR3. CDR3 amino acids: CASSFPGLLEDTQYF. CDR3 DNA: TGTGCCAGCAGCTTCCCTGGACTCCTAGAAGATACGCAGTATTTT.

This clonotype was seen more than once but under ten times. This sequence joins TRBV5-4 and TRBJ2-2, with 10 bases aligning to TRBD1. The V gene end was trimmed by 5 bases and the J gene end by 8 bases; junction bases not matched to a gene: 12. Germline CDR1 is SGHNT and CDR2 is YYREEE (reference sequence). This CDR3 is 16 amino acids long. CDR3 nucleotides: TGTGCCAGCAGAGACAGGACAGGGGGGGAGACGGGGGAGCTGTTTTTT. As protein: CASRDRTGGETGELFF.

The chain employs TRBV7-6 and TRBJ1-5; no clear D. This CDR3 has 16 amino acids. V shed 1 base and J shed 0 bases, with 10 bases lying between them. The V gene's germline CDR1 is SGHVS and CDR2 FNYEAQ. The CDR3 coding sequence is TGTGCCAGCAGCTTAGGGCAAAGGATTAGCAATCAGCCCCAGCATTTT. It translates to CASSLGQRISNQPQHF.

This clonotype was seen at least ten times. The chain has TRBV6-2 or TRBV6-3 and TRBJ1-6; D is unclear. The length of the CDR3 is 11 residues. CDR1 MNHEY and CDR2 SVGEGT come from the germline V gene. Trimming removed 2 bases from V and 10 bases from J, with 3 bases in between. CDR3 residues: CASSYNSPLHF. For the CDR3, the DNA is TGTGCCAGCAGTTACAACTCACCCCTCCACTTT.

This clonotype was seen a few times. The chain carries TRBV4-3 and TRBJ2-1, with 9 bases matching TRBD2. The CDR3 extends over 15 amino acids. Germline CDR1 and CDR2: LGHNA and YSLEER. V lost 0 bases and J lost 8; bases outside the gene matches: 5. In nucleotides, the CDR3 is TGCGCCAGCAGCCAAGATTCTAGCGGGGCCGATGAGCAGTTCTTC. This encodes CASSQDSSGADEQFF.

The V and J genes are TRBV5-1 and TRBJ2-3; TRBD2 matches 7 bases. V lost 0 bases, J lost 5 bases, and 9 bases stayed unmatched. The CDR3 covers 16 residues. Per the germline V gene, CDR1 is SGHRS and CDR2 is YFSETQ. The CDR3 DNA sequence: TGCGCCAGCAGCTTGGTGCTAGCGGCTAGGATAGATACGCAGTATTTT. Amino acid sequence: CASSLVLAARIDTQYF.

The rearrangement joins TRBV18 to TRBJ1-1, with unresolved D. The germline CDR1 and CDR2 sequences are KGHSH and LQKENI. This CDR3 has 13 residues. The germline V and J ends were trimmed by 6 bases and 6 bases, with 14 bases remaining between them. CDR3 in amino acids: CASSPPRQAEAFF. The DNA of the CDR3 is TGTGCCAGCTCCCCCCCTCGGCAAGCTGAAGCTTTCTTT.

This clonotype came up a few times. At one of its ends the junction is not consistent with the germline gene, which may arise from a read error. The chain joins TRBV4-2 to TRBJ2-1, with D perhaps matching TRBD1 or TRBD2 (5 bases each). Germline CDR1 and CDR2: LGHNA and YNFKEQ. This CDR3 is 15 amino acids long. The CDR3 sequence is CASSPEMLGDGCVCF. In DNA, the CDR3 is TGTGCCAGCAGCCCCGAAATGTTAGGGGACGGATGCGTTTGCTTC.

In nucleotides, the CDR3 is TGTGCCAGCAGCCCACAGGCTCCAGATACGCAGTATTTT. Translation: CASSPQAPDTQYF. J is TRBJ2-3 and V is TRBV9; possibly TRBD1 for D (5 bases). V shed 4 bases and J shed 4 bases, with 10 bases lying between them. The CDR3 runs to 13 residues. Germline CDR1 reads SGDLS; CDR2 reads YYNGEE.

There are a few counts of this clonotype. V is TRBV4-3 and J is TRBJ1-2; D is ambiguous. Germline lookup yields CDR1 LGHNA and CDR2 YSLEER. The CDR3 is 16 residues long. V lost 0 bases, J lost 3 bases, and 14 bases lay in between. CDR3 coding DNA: TGCGCCAGCAGCCAAGAATTCTCCGGCCCACACTATGGCTACACCTTC. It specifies CASSQEFSGPHYGYTF.

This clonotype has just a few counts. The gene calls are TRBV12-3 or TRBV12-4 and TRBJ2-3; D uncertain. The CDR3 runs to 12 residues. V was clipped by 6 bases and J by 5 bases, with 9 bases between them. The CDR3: CASRSSVDTQYF. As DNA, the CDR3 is TGTGCCAGCAGAAGCTCAGTAGATACGCAGTATTTT.

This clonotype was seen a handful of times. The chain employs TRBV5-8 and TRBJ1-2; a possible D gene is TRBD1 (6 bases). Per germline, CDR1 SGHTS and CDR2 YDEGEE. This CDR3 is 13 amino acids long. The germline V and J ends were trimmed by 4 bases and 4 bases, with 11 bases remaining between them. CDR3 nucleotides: TGTGCCAGCAGCCCGGGACACGGCTATGGCTACACCTTC. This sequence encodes CASSPGHGYGYTF.

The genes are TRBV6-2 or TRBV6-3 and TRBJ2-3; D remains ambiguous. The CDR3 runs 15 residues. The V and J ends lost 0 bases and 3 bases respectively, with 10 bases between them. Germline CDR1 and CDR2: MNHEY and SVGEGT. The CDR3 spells CASSYSRVRTDTQYF. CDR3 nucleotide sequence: TGTGCCAGCAGTTACTCTAGGGTCCGGACAGATACGCAGTATTTT.

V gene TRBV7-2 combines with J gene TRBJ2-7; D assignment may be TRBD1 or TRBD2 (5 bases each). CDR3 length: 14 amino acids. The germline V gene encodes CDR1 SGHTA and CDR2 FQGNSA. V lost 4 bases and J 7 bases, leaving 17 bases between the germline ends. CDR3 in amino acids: CASSSSQGVGEQYV. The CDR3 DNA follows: TGTGCCAGCAGCTCGAGCCAGGGAGTGGGGGAGCAGTACGTC.

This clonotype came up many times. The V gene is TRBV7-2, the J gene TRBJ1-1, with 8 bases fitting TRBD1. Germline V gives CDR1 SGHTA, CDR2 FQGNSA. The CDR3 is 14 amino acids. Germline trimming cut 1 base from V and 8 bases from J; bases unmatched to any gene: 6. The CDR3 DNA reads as TGTGCCAGCAGCTTAGAACGGACAGGGATGGAAGCTTTCTTT. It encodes CASSLERTGMEAFF.

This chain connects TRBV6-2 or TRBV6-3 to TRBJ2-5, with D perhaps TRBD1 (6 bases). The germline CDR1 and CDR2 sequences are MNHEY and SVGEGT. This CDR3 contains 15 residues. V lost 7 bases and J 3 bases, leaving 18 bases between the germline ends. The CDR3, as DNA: TGTGCCAGCAAGGGGACAATCCTTTTTAAAGAGACCCAGTACTTC. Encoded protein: CASKGTILFKETQYF.

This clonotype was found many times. The CDR3: CASSPAGKGYEQYV. The DNA for the CDR3 is TGCGCCAGCAGCCCGGCGGGCAAGGGTTACGAGCAGTACGTC. The chain joins TRBV4-1 to TRBJ2-7; tentative D call: TRBD2 (5 bases). V shed 4 bases and J shed 4 bases, with 14 bases lying between them. Germline CDR1 reads MGHRA; CDR2 reads YSYEKL. The CDR3 spans 14 residues.

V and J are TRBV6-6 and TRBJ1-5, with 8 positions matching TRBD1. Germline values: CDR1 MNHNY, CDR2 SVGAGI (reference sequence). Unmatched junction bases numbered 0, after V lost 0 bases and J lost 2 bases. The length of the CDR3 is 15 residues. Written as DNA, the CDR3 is TGTGCCAGCAGTTACTCGGACAGGGGCAATCAGCCCCAGCATTTT. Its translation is CASSYSDRGNQPQHF.